The clone carrying this TCR beta chain was seen more than once but under ten times. Its specificity is not known. Treatment here: about 20 received Ad26.COV2.S at low or high dose, single or two shots; several received placebo; per-sample allocation not given. It was on day 63 after the first vaccine or placebo injection that samples were taken. The method was immunoSEQ multiplex PCR; TCRdb's version includes in-frame clones alone and lacks a portion of them. This table holds some 340,000 clones, around 81% found once. There are 15 residues in the CDR3. V trimming: 3 bases; J trimming: 2 bases; junction bases outside the gene matches: 5. Germline-derived CDR1 and CDR2 are SGHAT and FQNNGV. This specimen comes from a study of Ad26.COV2.S vaccination and SARS-CoV-2 variants. Study-wide background: Into the muscle, Ad26.COV2.S was dosed once or twice, 56 days apart.

Whole-study results and caveats: Analyses of TCR breadth and depth may have underestimated total T cell responses. Reportedly, spike-specific CD8+ and CD4+ T cell responses achieved substantial breadth once vaccination had taken place.

V is TRBV11-2 and J is TRBJ1-2; 8 positions match TRBD1. Here the sequenced sample was peripheral blood, taken in a trial of Ad26.COV2.S vaccine versus placebo. This clonotype was sampled from a person between 18 and 59 years old who received the Ad26.COV2.S COVID-19 vaccine or a placebo. The CDR3 DNA is TGTGCCAGCAGCTTGAGTCCAGGGGGCAACTATGGCTACACCTTC. This encodes CASSLSPGGNYGYTF.